The T cell receptor beta chain under discussion was sequenced for a study of blood T cell repertoires in COVID-19. Study-level information: Some COVID-19 samples were acute and others convalescent; all came from the United States, Italy and Spain.

The CDR3 runs 16 residues. Per the germline V gene, CDR1 is LNHDA and CDR2 is SQIVND (reference sequence). Trimming removed 5 bases from V and 1 base from J; junction bases left unmatched: 6. This table comes from immunoSEQ multiplex PCR, and its TCRdb copy is limited to in-frame clones, with some not included. The table includes fewer than 450,000 clones, 87% detected once. In Seattle, patients joined the study during active infection and were tracked longitudinally. The sequence was collected from a woman aged 45-59 years with COVID-19, enrolled during active disease. V and J are TRBV19 and TRBJ2-2; TRBD1 matches at 8 bases. The sample consisted of peripheral blood. CDR3 nucleotides: TGTGCCAGTAGTGACAGGGGTGGATGGAACACCGGGGAGCTGTTTTTT. This sequence encodes CASSDRGGWNTGELFF.